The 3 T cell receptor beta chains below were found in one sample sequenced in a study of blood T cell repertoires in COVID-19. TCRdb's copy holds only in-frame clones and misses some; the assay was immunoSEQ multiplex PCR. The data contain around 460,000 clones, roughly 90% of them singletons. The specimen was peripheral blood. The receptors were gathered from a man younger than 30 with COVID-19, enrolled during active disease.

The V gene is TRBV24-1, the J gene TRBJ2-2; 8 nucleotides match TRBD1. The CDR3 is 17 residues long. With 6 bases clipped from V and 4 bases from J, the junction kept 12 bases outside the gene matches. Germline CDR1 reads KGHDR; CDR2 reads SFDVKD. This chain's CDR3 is CATSPRKTGELTGELFF. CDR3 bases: TGTGCCACCAGTCCTAGAAAGACAGGGGAACTCACCGGGGAGCTGTTTTTT.

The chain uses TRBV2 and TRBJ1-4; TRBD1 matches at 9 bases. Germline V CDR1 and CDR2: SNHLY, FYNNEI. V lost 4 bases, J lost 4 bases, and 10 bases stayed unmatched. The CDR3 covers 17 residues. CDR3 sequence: CASSVADRGASNEKLFF. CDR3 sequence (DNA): TGTGCCAGCAGTGTTGCGGACAGGGGCGCGAGTAATGAAAAACTGTTTTTT.

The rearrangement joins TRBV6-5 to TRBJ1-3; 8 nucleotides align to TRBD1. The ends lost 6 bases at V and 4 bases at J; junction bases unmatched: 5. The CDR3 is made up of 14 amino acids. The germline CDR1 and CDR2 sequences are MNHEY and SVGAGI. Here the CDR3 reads CASSQDRAGNTIYF. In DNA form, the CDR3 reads TGTGCCAGCAGCCAGGACAGGGCAGGAAACACCATATATTTT.